The source of this T cell receptor (beta chain) is a study of cytomegalovirus exposure and HLA in healthy donors. This PCR relied on a set of 60 Vbeta primers and 13 Jbeta primers. Data came from immunoSEQ multiplex PCR; TCRdb stores just in-frame clones and leaves some out. The table lists roughly 27,000 clones, 50% to 75% of them singletons. V shed 3 bases and J shed 2 bases, with 10 bases lying between them. The CDR3 extends over 14 amino acids. Germline V lookup: CDR1 PRHDT, CDR2 FYEKMQ (reference sequence). The genes are TRBV13 and TRBJ2-5; a possible D gene is TRBD1 (6 bases). Sequenced input: PBMCs. This clonotype was obtained from a male donor in good health and CMV-seropositive. The CDR3 sequence: CASSFRGLQETQYF. Here the CDR3 DNA reads TGTGCCAGCAGCTTCAGGGGATTACAAGAGACCCAGTACTTC.